The 7 T cell receptor beta chains below all came from one sample that was sequenced in a study of OX40 agonist ivuxolimab in advanced cancers. Clones were sequenced by immunoSEQ multiplex PCR, and TCRdb holds only the in-frame ones, with some missing. Of roughly 73,000 clones in the sample, 84% are singletons; the top ten hold roughly 2.1%. The material sequenced was CD4+ or CD8+ T cells sorted from blood, taken in a trial of the OX40 agonist ivuxolimab. Receptors originate from an adult with an advanced solid tumor such as melanoma, head and neck, liver or kidney cancer.

The V call is TRBV7-9, the J call TRBJ1-4; a possible D gene is TRBD1 (5 bases). The germline V and J ends were trimmed by 5 bases and 4 bases, with 14 bases remaining between them. Germline CDR1 and CDR2: SEHNR and FQNEAQ (reference sequence). The CDR3 runs to 15 residues. The CDR3 loop reads CASSPGAGINEKLFF. The DNA for the CDR3 is TGTGCCAGCAGCCCCGGGGCAGGGATTAATGAAAAACTGTTTTTT.

The genes are TRBV6-1 and TRBJ1-3; D is unclear. The CDR3 spans 14 residues. Trimming left V 5 bases short and J 4 bases short, with 12 bases between. The germline V gene encodes CDR1 MNHNS and CDR2 SASEGT. DNA for the CDR3: TGTGCCAGCAGTTCGGGCGCCGGGGGAAACACCATATATTTT. This sequence encodes CASSSGAGGNTIYF.

This clone was counted only a few times. The V gene is TRBV11-3, the J gene TRBJ2-7, with a tentative D call TRBD2 (6 bases). V gave up 1 base and J gave up 3 bases, with 13 bases separating them. This CDR3 spans 15 amino acids. CDR1 is SGHNT, CDR2 YENEEA, per germline. Here the CDR3 reads CASSLGRGRNYEQYF. The CDR3, as DNA: TGTGCCAGCAGCTTAGGGCGGGGTAGGAACTACGAGCAGTACTTC.

V and J are TRBV9 and TRBJ2-5, with D unclear. There are 12 residues in the CDR3. Trimming left V 4 bases short and J 5 bases short, with 9 bases between. CDR1 and CDR2 from the germline V gene are SGDLS and YYNGEE. The CDR3 region is CASSPPGETQYF. The CDR3 coding sequence is TGTGCCAGCAGCCCCCCGGGCGAGACCCAGTACTTC.

The chain has TRBV7-6 and TRBJ2-3, with TRBD2 matching over 10 bases. The germline gives CDR1 SGHVS, CDR2 FNYEAQ. The CDR3 length is 16 residues. V shed 5 bases, J shed 2 bases, and the junction held 7 bases outside the gene matches. In nucleotides, the CDR3 is TGTGCCAGCAGCCTAGGTAGCGGGGGGTTCACAGATACGCAGTATTTT. Its protein is CASSLGSGGFTDTQYF.

V is TRBV7-3 and J is TRBJ1-2, with D uncertain. The CDR3 runs to 14 residues. V was clipped by 5 bases and J by 5 bases, with 15 bases between them. CDR1 SGHTA and CDR2 FQGTGA come from the germline V gene. In DNA form, the CDR3 reads TGTGCCAGCAGCCCAGCTGGTGCGGCTTATGGCTACACCTTC. This gives the protein CASSPAGAAYGYTF.

This chain links TRBV19 with TRBJ1-1; 8 bases fit TRBD1. This CDR3 comprises 12 residues. Trimming cost V 5 bases and J 11 bases; bases outside gene matches: 7. CDR1 is LNHDA and CDR2 is SQIVND in the germline V gene (reference sequence). The CDR3 region is CASSPRGLGAFF. In DNA form, the CDR3 reads TGTGCCAGTAGTCCCAGGGGGCTGGGTGCTTTCTTT.